This T cell receptor (beta chain) was found in a study of post-analysis software for immune sequencing data. The study's findings and limits: Roughly five TRBV segments, including TRBV5-6, TRBV5-1 and TRBV20-1, were more frequent in patients than controls.

In regard to this clonotype: Its antigen remains unknown.

The length of the CDR3 is 12 residues. Deletions cut 7 bases from V and 6 bases from J, with 10 bases between. The germline CDR1 and CDR2 sequences are MDHEN and SYDVKM. Prepared TCR beta cDNA libraries contained unique molecular identifiers. There were roughly 1 to 11 million T cells, and around 500,000 cDNA molecules came from them. MiXCR, applied by TCRdb to the PCR reads, yields one record per CDR3 protein. The sample lists hundreds of thousands of distinct CDR3 sequences; roughly 27% were seen once. The chain has TRBV28 and TRBJ2-1, with D uncertain. The specimen sequenced was blood. This receptor was obtained from a girl aged 10 to 17 with multiple sclerosis. This CDR3 is CASTGTVNEQFF. CDR3 DNA sequence: TGTGCCAGCACTGGAACGGTCAATGAGCAGTTCTTC.